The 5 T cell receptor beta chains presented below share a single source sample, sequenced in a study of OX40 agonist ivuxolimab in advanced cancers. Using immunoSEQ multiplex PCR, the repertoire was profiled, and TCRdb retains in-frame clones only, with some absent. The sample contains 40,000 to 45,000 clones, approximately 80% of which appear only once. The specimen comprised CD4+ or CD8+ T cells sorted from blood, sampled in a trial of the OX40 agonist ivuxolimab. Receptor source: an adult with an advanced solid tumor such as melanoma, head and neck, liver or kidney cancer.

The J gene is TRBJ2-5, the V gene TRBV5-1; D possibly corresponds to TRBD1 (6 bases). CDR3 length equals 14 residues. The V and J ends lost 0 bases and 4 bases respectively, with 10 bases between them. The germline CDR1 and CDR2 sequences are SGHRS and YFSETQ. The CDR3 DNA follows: TGCGCCAGCAGCTTGGATACAGGGACAGAGACCCAGTACTTC. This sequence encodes CASSLDTGTETQYF.

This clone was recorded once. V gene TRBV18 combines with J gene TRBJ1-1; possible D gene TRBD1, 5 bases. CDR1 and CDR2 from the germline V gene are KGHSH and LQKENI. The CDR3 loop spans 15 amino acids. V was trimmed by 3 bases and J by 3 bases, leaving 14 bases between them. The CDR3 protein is CASSPGGGFDTEAFF. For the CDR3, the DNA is TGTGCCAGCTCACCTGGCGGGGGGTTCGACACTGAAGCTTTCTTT.

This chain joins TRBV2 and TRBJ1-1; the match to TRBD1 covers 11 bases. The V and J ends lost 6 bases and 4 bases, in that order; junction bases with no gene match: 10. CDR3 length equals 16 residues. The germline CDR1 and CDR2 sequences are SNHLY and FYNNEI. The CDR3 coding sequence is TGTGCCAGCAGCGATCGGACAGGGGGCGCCGTCACTGAAGCTTTCTTT. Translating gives CASSDRTGGAVTEAFF.

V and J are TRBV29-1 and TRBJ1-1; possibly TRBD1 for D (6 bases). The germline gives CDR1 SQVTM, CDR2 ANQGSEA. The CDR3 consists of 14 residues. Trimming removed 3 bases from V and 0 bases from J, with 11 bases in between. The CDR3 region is CSVDKGGLNTEAFF. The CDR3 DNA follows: TGCAGCGTTGATAAGGGGGGCCTGAACACTGAAGCTTTCTTT.

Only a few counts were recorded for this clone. The CDR3 DNA reads as TGTGCCAGCAGTTACTCGTCGGGATCTGGGGCCAACGTCCTGACTTTC. Its protein product is CASSYSSGSGANVLTF. V usage is TRBV6-5 and J usage is TRBJ2-6; tentative D call: TRBD2 (5 bases). V dropped 0 bases and J dropped 1 base, with 7 bases sitting between them. The V gene's germline CDR1 is MNHEY and CDR2 SVGAGI. The CDR3 totals 16 residues.